This paragraph covers one TCR beta chain sequence. V trimming: 3 bases; J trimming: 6 bases; junction bases outside the gene matches: 1. Germline V lookup: CDR1 SQVTM, CDR2 ANQGSEA. The CDR3 runs to 12 residues. TCRdb's table, derived via immunoSEQ multiplex PCR, lists solely in-frame clones and lacks some. The sample has 75,000 to 95,000 clones; about 91% are singletons. The data are from a study of T cell changes during pregnancy in multiple sclerosis. The sequence derives from a female donor with multiple sclerosis, enrolled in a pregnancy study. The chain combines TRBV29-1 with TRBJ2-3; 9 nucleotides align to TRBD2. Sequenced here: peripheral blood, sampled before pregnancy. CDR3 sequence: CSVDLAGDTQYF. For the CDR3, the DNA is TGCAGCGTTGATCTAGCGGGGGATACGCAGTATTTT.